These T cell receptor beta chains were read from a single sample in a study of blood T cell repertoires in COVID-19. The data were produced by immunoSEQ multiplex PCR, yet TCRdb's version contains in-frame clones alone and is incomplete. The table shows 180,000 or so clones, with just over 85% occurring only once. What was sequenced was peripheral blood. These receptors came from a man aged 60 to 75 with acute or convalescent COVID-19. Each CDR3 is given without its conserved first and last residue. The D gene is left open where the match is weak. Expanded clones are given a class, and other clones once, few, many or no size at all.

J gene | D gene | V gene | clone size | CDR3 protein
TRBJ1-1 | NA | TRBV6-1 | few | ASSDPKRTEAF
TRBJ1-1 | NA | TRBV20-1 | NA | SASSGKHTEAF
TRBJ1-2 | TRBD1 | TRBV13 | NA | ASSSPDRKANYGYT
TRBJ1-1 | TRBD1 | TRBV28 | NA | ASSHPGQQAF
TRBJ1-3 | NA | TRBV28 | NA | ASIDGSSGNTIY
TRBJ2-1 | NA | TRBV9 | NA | ASSGGTTEQF
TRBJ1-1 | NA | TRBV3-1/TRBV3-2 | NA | ASSRGRSEAF
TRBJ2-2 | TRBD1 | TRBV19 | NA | ASAGDRGYTGELF
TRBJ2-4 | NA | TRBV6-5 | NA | ASSYLRSSGKNIQY
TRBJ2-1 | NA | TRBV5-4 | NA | ASSLVAGGRHNEQF
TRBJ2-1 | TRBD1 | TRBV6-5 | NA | ASTEERGHYNEQF
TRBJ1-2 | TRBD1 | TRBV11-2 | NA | ASSSGTGYRGYT
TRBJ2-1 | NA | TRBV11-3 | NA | ASSQRGFGNEQF
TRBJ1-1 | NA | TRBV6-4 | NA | ASSYRWGTEAF
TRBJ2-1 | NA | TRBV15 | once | ATSPTGGLYEQF
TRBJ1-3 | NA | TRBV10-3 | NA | AISLTGNSGNTIY
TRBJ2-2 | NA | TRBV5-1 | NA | ASSFLEGKGNTGELF
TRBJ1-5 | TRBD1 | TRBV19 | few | ASSIGRGLINQPQH
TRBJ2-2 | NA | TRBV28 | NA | ASTGANTGELF
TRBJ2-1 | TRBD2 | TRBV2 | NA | ASSGASGRGEQF
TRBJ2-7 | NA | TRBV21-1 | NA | ASSFRTGGYEQY
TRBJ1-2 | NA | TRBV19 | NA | ASWTVNYGYT
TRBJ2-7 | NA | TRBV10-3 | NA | AISDRGSSYEQY
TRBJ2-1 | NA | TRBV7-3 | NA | ASSLMSGAKSEQF
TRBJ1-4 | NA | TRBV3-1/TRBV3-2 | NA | ASSLLRREKLF
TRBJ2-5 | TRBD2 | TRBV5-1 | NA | ASRPGTSGRRETWGQETQY
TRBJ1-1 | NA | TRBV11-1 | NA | ASSLALGTEAF
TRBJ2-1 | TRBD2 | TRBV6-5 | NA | ASNREGGREQF
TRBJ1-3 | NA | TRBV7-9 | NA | ASSRITTGFLSGNTIY
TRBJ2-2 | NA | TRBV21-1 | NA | ASSKSAGKVSGELF
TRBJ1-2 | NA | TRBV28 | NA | ASSLPRLANYGYT
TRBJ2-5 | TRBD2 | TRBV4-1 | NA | ASSRIIAGVETQY
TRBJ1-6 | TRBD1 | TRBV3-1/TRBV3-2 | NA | ASSQRGQGQSPLH
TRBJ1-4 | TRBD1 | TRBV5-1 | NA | ASSLDGTENEKLF
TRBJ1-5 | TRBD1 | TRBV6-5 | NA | ASRQGALGNQPQH
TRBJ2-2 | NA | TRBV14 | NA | ASSLARNTGELF
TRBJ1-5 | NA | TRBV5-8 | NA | ASSRGQNSNQPQH
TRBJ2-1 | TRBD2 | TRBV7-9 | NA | ASSTTSGTYNEQF
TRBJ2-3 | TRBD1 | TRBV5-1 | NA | ASSSGTGGAGDTQY
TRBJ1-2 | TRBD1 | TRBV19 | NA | ASTGWRGLGYGYT
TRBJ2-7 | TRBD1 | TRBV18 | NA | ASSPRDSSYEQY
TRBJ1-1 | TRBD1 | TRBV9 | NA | ASSVAGTGGTEAF
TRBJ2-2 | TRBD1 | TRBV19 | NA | ASSVYRTGGSAGELF
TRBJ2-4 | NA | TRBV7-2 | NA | ASSFSDRNIQY
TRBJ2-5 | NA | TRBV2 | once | ASTTGPPETQY
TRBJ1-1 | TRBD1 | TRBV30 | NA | AWSLTGGSEAF
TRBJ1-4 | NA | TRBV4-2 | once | ASSQDAPGFSEKLF
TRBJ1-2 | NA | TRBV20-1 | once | SASPGGRTYGYT
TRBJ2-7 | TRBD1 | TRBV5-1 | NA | ASSHKSGQGASSYEQY
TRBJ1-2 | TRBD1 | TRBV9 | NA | ASSVSQGASGYT